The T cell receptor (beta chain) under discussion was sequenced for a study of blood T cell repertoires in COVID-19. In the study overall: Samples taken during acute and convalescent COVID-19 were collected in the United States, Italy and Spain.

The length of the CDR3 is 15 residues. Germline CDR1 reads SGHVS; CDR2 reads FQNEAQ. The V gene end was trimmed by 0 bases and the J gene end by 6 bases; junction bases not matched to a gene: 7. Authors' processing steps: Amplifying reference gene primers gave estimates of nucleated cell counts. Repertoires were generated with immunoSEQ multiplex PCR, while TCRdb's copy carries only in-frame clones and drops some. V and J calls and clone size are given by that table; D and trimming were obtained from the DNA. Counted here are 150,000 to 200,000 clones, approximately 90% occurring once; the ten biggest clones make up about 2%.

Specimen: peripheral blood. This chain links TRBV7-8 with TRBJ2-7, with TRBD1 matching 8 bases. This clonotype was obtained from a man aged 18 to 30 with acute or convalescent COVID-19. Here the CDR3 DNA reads TGTGCCAGCAGCTTAGCGACAGGGGCGAGCGTCGAGCAGTACTTC. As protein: CASSLATGASVEQYF.